This T cell receptor (beta chain) was identified during a study of blood T cells in healthy people across ages. General study results and limits: The donors' CMV status was not determined, possibly confounding changes in expanded clonotypes.

In regard to this clonotype: Antigen: not known.

This CDR3 has 17 amino acids. The germline V gene encodes CDR1 SGHTA and CDR2 FQGNSA. The V segment lost 3 bases and the J segment 0 bases; nucleotides outside the gene matches: 10. No fewer than 6 million PBMCs went into each sample. Total RNA was isolated from each sample in quantities of at least 5 micrograms. The use of a sample-barcoded 5' primer and a J-beta primer mix characterized a second PCR of about 6 to 12 cycles. Carrying 12 random nucleotides, a template-switch adaptor labeled each individual cDNA molecule. TCRdb ran MiXCR on the 5' RACE reads and lists one entry per CDR3 protein. This sample has about 1.5 million distinct CDR3 sequences; approximately 43% occur once, and the top ten carry 4%.

What was sequenced was blood. This clonotype originated in a woman aged 18 to 35 in good health. The chain employs TRBV7-2 and TRBJ1-1; 7 nucleotides match TRBD1. CDR3 in amino acids: CASSFAGQRTLNTEAFF. In DNA form, the CDR3 reads TGTGCCAGCAGCTTCGCGGGACAGCGGACCCTGAACACTGAAGCTTTCTTT.